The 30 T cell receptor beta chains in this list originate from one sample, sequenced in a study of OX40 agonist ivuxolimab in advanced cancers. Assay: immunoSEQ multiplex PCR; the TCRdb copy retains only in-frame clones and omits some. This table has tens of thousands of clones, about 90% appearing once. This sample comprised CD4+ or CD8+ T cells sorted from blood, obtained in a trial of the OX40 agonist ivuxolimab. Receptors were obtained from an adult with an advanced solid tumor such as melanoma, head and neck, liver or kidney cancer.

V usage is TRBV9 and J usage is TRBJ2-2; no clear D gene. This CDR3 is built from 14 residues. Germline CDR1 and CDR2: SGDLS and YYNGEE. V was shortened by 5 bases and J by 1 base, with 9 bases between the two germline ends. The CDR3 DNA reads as TGTGCCAGCAGAGCCCTTATGAACACCGGGGAGCTGTTTTTT. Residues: CASRALMNTGELFF.

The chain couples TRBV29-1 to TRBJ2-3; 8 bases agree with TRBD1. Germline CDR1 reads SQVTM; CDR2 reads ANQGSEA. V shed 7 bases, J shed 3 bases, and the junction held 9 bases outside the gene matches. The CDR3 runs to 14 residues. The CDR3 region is CSADLGQVTDTQYF. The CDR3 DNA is TGCAGCGCTGACCTGGGACAGGTTACAGATACGCAGTATTTT.

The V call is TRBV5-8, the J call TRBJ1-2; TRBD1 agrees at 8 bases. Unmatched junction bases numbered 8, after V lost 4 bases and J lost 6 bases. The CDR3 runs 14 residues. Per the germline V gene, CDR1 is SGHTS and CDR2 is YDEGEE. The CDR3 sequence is CASSPGGPRNGYTF. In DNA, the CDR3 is TGTGCCAGCAGCCCAGGGGGCCCCAGGAATGGCTACACCTTC.

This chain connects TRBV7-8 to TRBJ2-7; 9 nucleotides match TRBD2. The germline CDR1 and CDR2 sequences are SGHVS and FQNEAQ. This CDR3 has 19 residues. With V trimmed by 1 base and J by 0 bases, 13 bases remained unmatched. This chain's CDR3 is CASSLGLLRAGGNSYEQYF. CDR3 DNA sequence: TGTGCCAGCAGCTTAGGTCTACTACGTGCGGGAGGGAACTCCTACGAGCAGTACTTC.

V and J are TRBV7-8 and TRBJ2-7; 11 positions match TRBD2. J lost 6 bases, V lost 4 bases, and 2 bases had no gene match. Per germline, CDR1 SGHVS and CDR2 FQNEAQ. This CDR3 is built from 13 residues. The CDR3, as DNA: TGTGCCAGCAGCTCTACTAGCGGGAGCGAGCAGTACTTC. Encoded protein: CASSSTSGSEQYF. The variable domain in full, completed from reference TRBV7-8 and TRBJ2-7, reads GAGVSQSPRYKVAKRGQDVALRCDPISGHVSLFWYQQALGQGPEFLTYFQNEAQLDKSGLPSDRFFAERPEGSVSTLKIQRTQQEDSAVYLCASSSTSGSEQYFGPGTRLTVT.

Here the CDR3 reads CASSRDISYEKLFF. The CDR3 coding sequence is TGTGCCAGCAGCAGGGACATTTCTTACGAAAAACTGTTTTTT. V is TRBV7-2 and J is TRBJ1-4; maybe TRBD1 (6 bases). Between the trimmed V and J ends, which lost 5 bases and 8 bases, there was a span of 15 bases. CDR3 size: 14 residues. CDR1 is SGHTA and CDR2 is FQGNSA in the germline V gene.

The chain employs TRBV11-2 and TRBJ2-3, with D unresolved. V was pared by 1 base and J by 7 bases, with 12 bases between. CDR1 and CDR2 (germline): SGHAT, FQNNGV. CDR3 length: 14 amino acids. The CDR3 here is CASSLAGPTNTQYF. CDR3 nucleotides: TGTGCCAGCAGCTTAGCCGGACCTACAAATACGCAGTATTTT.

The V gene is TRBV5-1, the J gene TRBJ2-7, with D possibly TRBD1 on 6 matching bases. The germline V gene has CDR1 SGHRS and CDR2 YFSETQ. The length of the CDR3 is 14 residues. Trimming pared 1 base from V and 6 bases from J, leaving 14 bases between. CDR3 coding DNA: TGCGCCAGCAGCTTGTCACAGGGTGTGGTCGAGCAGTACTTC. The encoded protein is CASSLSQGVVEQYF.

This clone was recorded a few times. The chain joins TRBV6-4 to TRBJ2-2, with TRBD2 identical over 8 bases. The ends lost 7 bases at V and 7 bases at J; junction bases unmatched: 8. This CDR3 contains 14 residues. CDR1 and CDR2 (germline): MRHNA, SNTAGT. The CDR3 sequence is CASKKREYVGELFF. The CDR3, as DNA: TGTGCCAGCAAAAAGCGGGAGTATGTCGGGGAGCTGTTTTTT.

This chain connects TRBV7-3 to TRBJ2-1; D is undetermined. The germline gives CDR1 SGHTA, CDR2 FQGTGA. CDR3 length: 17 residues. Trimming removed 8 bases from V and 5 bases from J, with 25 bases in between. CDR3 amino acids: CASGKKARLSKDNEQFF. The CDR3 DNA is TGTGCCAGCGGCAAAAAGGCCCGCCTGTCGAAGGACAATGAGCAGTTCTTC.

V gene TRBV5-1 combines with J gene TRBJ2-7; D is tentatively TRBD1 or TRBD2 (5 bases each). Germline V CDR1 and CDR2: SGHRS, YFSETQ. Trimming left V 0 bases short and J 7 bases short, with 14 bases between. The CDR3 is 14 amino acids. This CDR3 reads CASSLVGTGDEQYF. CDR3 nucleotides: TGCGCCAGCAGCTTGGTGGGGACCGGGGATGAGCAGTACTTC.

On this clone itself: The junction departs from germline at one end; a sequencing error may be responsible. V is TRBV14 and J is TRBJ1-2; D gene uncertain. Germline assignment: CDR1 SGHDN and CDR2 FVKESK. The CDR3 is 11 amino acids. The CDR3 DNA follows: TGTGCCAGCAGCCAACCCTCAGGCGAATCCTTC. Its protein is CASSQPSGESF.

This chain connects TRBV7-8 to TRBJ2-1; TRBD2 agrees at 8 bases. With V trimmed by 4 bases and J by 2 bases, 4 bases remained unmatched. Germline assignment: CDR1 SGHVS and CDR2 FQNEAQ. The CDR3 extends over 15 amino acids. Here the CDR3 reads CASSWGTSTYNEQFF. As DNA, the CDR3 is TGTGCCAGCAGCTGGGGGACTAGTACCTACAATGAGCAGTTCTTC.

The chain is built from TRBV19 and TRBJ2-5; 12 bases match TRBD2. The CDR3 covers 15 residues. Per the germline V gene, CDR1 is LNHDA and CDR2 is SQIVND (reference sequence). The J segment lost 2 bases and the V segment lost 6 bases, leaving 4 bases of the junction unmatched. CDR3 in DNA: TGTGCCAGTAGCCGACTAGCGGGAGAGCAAGAGACCCAGTACTTC. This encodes CASSRLAGEQETQYF.

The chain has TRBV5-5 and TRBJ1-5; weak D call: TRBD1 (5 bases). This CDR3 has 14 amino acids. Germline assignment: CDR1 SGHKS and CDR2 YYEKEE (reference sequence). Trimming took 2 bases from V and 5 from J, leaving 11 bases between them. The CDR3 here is CASSLGVRDQPQHF. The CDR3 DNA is TGTGCCAGCAGCTTAGGGGTAAGGGATCAGCCCCAGCATTTT.

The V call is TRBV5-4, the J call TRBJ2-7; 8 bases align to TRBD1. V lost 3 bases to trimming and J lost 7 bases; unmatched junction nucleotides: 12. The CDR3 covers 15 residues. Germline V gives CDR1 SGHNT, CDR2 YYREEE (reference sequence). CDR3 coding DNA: TGTGCCAGCAGCTCCTCAAGGACAGGGCTAGGAGAGCAGTACTTC. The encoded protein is CASSSSRTGLGEQYF.

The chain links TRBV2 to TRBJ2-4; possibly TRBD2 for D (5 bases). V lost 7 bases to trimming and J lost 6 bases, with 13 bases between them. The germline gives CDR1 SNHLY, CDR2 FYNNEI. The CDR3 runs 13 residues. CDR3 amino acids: CASKRLGRNIQYF. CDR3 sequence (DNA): TGTGCCAGCAAACGATTAGGGAGAAACATTCAGTACTTC.

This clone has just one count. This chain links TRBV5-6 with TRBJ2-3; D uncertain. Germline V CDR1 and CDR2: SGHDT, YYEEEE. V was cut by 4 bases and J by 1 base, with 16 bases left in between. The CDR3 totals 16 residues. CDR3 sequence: CASSEIGSVRTDTQYF. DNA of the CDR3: TGTGCCAGCAGCGAAATAGGGTCAGTCCGCACAGATACGCAGTATTTT.

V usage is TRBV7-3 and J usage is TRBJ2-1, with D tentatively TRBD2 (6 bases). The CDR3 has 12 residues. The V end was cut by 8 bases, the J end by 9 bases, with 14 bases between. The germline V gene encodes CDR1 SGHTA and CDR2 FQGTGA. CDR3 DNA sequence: TGTGCCAGCGGAGCGGGTCGGAGTGAGCAGTTCTTC. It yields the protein CASGAGRSEQFF. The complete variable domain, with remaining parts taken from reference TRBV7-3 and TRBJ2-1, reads GAGVSQTPSNKVTEKGKYVELRCDPISGHTALYWYRQSLGQGPEFLIYFQGTGAADDSGLPNDRFFAVRPEGSVSTLKIQRTERGDSAVYLCASGAGRSEQFFGPGTRLTVL.

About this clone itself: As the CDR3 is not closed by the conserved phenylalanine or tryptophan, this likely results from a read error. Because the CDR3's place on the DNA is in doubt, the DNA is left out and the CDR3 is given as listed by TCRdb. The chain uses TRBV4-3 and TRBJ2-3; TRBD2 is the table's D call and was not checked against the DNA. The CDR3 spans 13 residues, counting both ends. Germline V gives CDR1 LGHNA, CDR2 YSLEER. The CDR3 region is CASSQDAGTRPIL.

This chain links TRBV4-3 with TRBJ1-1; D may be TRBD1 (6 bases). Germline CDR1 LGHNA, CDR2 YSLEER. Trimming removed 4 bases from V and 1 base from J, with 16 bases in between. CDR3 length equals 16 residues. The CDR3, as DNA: TGCGCCAGCAGCCCAGTCCCCGGACAGACGAACACTGAAGCTTTCTTT. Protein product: CASSPVPGQTNTEAFF.

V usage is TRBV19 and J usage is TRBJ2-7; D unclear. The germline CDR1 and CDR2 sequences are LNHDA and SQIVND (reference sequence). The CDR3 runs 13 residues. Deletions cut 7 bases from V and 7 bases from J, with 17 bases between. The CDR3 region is CASNGEADLEQYF. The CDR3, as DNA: TGTGCCAGTAACGGCGAGGCGGATTTAGAGCAGTACTTC.

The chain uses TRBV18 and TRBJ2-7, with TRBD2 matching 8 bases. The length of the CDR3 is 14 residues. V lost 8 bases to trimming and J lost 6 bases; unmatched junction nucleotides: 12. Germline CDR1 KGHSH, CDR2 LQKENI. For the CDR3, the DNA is TGTGCCAGCGCTTCTCGGGAGGGCCGGGGCGAGCAGTACTTC. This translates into CASASREGRGEQYF.

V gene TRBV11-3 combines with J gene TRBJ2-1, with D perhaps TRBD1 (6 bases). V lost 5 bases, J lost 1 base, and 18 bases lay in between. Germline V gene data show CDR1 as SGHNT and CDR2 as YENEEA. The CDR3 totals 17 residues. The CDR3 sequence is CASSPTSGVRSYNEQFF. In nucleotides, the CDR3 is TGTGCCAGCAGCCCGACATCAGGGGTTAGATCCTACAATGAGCAGTTCTTC.

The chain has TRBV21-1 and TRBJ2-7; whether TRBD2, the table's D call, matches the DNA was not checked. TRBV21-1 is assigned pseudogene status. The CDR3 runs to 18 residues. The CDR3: CASSKWGGTSGSSYEQYF. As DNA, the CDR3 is TGTGCCAGCAGCAAATGGGGGGGGACTAGCGGGAGCTCCTACGAGCAGTACTTC.

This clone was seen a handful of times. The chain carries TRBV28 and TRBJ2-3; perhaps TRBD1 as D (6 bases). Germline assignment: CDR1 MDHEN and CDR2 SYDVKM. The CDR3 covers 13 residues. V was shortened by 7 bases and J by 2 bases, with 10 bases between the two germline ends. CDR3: CASNRDLTDTQYF. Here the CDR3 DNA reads TGTGCCAGCAACAGGGACCTCACAGATACGCAGTATTTT. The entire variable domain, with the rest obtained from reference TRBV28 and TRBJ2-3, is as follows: DVKVTQSSRYLVKRTGEKVFLECVQDMDHENMFWYRQDPGLGLRLIYFSYDVKMKEKGDIPEGYSVSREKKERFSLILESASTNQTSMYLCASNRDLTDTQYFGPGTRLTVL.

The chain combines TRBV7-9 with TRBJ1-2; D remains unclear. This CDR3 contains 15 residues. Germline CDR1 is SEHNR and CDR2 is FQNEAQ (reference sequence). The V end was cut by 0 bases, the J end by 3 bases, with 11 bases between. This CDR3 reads CASSLAGREHYGYTF. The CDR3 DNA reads TGTGCCAGCAGCTTAGCAGGGAGGGAGCACTATGGCTACACCTTC.

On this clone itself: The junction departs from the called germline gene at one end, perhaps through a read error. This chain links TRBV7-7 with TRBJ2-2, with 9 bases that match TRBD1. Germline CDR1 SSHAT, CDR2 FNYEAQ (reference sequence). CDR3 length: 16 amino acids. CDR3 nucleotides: TGTGCTAGCAGCGTACAGGGGGCGATGGGCACCGGGGAGCTGTTTTTT. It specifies CASSVQGAMGTGELFF.

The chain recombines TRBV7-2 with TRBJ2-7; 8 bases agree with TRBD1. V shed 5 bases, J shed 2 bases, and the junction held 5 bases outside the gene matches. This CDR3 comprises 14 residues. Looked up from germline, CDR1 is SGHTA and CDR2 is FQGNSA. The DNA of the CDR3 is TGTGCCAGCAGCCTACAGGGGGGTACCTACGAGCAGTACTTC. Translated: CASSLQGGTYEQYF.

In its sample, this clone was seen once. The CDR3 DNA reads as TGTGCCATCAGATCTAGCGGAGGCTGGGCCGGGGAGCTGTTTTTT. This codes for CAIRSSGGWAGELFF. The chain employs TRBV10-3 and TRBJ2-2, with TRBD2 identical over 7 bases. The V gene end was trimmed by 6 bases and the J gene end by 6 bases; junction bases not matched to a gene: 10. Germline values: CDR1 ENHRY, CDR2 SYGVKD. The CDR3 length is 15 residues.